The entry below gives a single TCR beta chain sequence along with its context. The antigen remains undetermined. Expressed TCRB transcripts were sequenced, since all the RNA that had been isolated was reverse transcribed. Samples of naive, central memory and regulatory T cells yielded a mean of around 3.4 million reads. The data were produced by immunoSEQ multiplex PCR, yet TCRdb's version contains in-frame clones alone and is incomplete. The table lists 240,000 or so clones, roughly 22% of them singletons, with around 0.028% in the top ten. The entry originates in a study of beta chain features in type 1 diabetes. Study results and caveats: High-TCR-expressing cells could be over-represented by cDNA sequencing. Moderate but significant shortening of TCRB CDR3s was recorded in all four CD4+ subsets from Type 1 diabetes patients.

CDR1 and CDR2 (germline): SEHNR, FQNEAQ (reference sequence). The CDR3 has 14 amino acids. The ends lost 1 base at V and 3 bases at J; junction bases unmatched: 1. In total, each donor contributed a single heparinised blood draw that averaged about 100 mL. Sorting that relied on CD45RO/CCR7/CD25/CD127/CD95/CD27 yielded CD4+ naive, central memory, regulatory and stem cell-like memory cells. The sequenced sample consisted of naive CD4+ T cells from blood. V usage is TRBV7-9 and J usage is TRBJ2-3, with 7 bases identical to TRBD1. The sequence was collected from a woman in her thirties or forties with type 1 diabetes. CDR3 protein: CASSLGQGTDTQYF. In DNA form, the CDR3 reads TGTGCCAGCAGCTTAGGACAGGGAACAGATACGCAGTATTTT.